This TCR beta chain was recorded in a study of control samples from healthy donors and cancer patients. The germline V gene has CDR1 KGHSH and CDR2 LQKENI. This CDR3 comprises 16 residues. Germline trimming cut 3 bases from V and 2 bases from J; bases unmatched to any gene: 7. The data were produced by immunoSEQ multiplex PCR, yet TCRdb's version contains in-frame clones alone and is incomplete. The sample has 130,000 or so clones; about 88% are singletons. This chain uses TRBV18 with TRBJ2-7; 10 bases are a match to TRBD1. This receptor was obtained from a man aged 50 or older in good health. Sequences were obtained from blood. CDR3 DNA sequence: TGTGCCAGCTCACCGACCGCGGACAGGGGGACCTACGAGCAGTACTTC. Its protein is CASSPTADRGTYEQYF.